Below, 29 T cell receptor beta chains from the same sample are listed, as sequenced in a study of OX40 agonist ivuxolimab in advanced cancers. This table comes from immunoSEQ multiplex PCR, and its TCRdb copy is limited to in-frame clones, with some not included. Here the sample spans tens of thousands of clones, roughly 90% being singletons. This specimen was CD4+ or CD8+ T cells sorted from blood, taken in a trial of the OX40 agonist ivuxolimab. Every receptor here comes from an adult with an advanced solid tumor such as melanoma, head and neck, liver or kidney cancer.

The gene calls are TRBV5-5 and TRBJ2-1; maybe TRBD2 (5 bases). V dropped 9 bases and J dropped 0 bases, with 16 bases sitting between them. The CDR3 has 15 amino acids. Germline CDR1 reads SGHKS; CDR2 reads YYEKEE (reference sequence). In DNA, the CDR3 is TGTGCCACCACTATCGAGGGAAACTCCTACAATGAGCAGTTCTTC. Protein: CATTIEGNSYNEQFF.

This chain uses TRBV28 with TRBJ1-4, with D perhaps TRBD1 (5 bases). The germline V gene encodes CDR1 MDHEN and CDR2 SYDVKM. Trimming left V 6 bases short and J 7 bases short, with 12 bases between. CDR3 size: 13 residues. The DNA for the CDR3 is TGTGCCAGCAGCTGGCAGGGTCGTGAAAAACTGTTTTTT. It codes for CASSWQGREKLFF.

The chain joins TRBV4-2 to TRBJ2-1; TRBD2 matches at 10 bases. V lost 7 bases to trimming and J lost 7 bases; unmatched junction nucleotides: 10. Germline values: CDR1 LGHNA, CDR2 YNFKEQ. This CDR3 has 15 amino acids. The CDR3 coding sequence is TGTGCCAGCAACCCCGTAGCGGGAGGTGGGAATGAGCAGTTCTTC. Translation: CASNPVAGGGNEQFF.

This clone was seen a single time. V gene TRBV30 combines with J gene TRBJ1-2; no reliable D call. The CDR3 contains 12 residues. Germline V lookup: CDR1 GTSNPN, CDR2 SVGIG (reference sequence). V lost 3 bases and J 8 bases, leaving 13 bases between the germline ends. CDR3 DNA: TGTGCCTGGAGAATGAGGAGCGGAGGCTACACCTTC. Its protein is CAWRMRSGGYTF.

The V and J genes are TRBV25-1 and TRBJ1-1, with D possibly matching TRBD1 (5 bases). Between the trimmed V and J ends, which lost 4 bases and 1 base, there was a span of 10 bases. CDR3 length equals 14 residues. CDR1 is MGHDK and CDR2 is SYGVNS in the germline V gene. In DNA form, the CDR3 reads TGTGCCAGCAGTGCGGGACGCCCGAACACTGAAGCTTTCTTT. Translated, it gives CASSAGRPNTEAFF.

The chain combines TRBV29-1 with TRBJ2-7; 10 nucleotides align to TRBD2. The CDR3 has 14 amino acids. V was clipped by 7 bases and J by 0 bases; unmatched bases: 6. Germline lookup yields CDR1 SQVTM and CDR2 ANQGSEA. As DNA, the CDR3 is TGCAGCGCCCCGACTAGCGGGCGCTCCTACGAGCAGTACTTC. This gives the protein CSAPTSGRSYEQYF.

This chain connects TRBV4-2 to TRBJ2-4; D remains ambiguous. The ends were cut back, 0 bases at V and 3 bases at J, with 9 bases in the middle. CDR1 and CDR2 (germline): LGHNA, YNFKEQ. This CDR3 has 15 amino acids. In nucleotides, the CDR3 is TGTGCCAGCAGCCAAGATTGGGATAGCAAAAACATTCAGTACTTC. Its translation: CASSQDWDSKNIQYF.

The chain uses TRBV2 and TRBJ1-5, with D unresolved. The length of the CDR3 is 15 residues. Germline CDR1 reads SNHLY; CDR2 reads FYNNEI. The V end lost 8 bases, the J end lost 1 base, and 15 bases lay between the germline ends. CDR3 loop: CASSPGLVSNQPQHF. The CDR3 nucleotides read TGTGCCAGCTCTCCAGGCCTTGTCAGCAATCAGCCCCAGCATTTT.

The chain joins TRBV9 to TRBJ2-1, with D perhaps given as TRBD1 or TRBD2 (5 bases each). Trimming removed 4 bases at V and 8 bases at J, with 22 bases between. The CDR3 consists of 16 residues. Germline assignment: CDR1 SGDLS and CDR2 YYNGEE. The CDR3, as DNA: TGTGCCAGCAGCCCGGGACCCAACCTCCGCTCCGATGAGCAGTTCTTC. As protein: CASSPGPNLRSDEQFF.

This clone was found once. The chain carries TRBV7-8 and TRBJ2-5, with D possibly matching TRBD2 (6 bases). The assigned J gene may be wrong: the sequence end matches TRBJ2-7 better. Germline V gene data show CDR1 as SGHVS and CDR2 as FQNEAQ. The CDR3 sequence is 15 residues long. The CDR3 here is CASSLAPGARGEQYF. CDR3 coding DNA: TGTGCCAGCAGCTTAGCCCCGGGAGCTAGGGGCGAGCAGTACTTC.

In its sample, this clone was seen once. The chain carries TRBV11-1 and TRBJ2-2, with D possibly being TRBD2 (6 bases). From germline, CDR1 is SGHAT and CDR2 FQDESV (reference sequence). V shed 0 bases and J shed 6 bases, with 8 bases lying between them. The CDR3 runs to 14 residues. For the CDR3, the DNA is TGTGCCAGCAGCTTAGCGCGGGGTGCCGGGGAGCTGTTTTTT. Amino acid sequence: CASSLARGAGELFF.

This chain's CDR3 is CASSLNPGRGGYSYEQYF. Here the CDR3 DNA reads TGCGCCAGCAGCTTGAACCCGGGGCGGGGAGGGTATTCCTACGAGCAGTACTTC. The chain uses TRBV5-1 and TRBJ2-7; 7 bases match TRBD2. V lost 1 base and J lost 1; bases outside the gene matches: 14. The germline V gene encodes CDR1 SGHRS and CDR2 YFSETQ. The length of the CDR3 is 18 residues.

This chain joins TRBV13 and TRBJ2-2; perhaps TRBD1 as D (6 bases). The CDR3 is 16 residues long. Germline V gene lookup returns CDR1 PRHDT and CDR2 FYEKMQ (reference sequence). The V gene lost 5 bases and the J gene lost 3 bases, with 16 bases spanning the gap. CDR3 sequence reads: CASSPGPGAYTGELFF. CDR3 sequence (DNA): TGTGCCAGCAGCCCCGGACCAGGGGCGTACACCGGGGAGCTGTTTTTT.

This clone was detected only a few times. This chain uses TRBV5-1 with TRBJ1-2, with 8 bases identical to TRBD1. The CDR3 is 14 residues long. Per germline, CDR1 SGHRS and CDR2 YFSETQ. The V gene end was trimmed by 3 bases and the J gene end by 8 bases; junction bases not matched to a gene: 9. CDR3 residues: CASSSLYQGAGYTF. CDR3 nucleotide sequence: TGCGCCAGCAGCTCCCTTTACCAGGGGGCCGGCTACACCTTC. Complete variable domain (other parts from reference TRBV5-1 and TRBJ1-2): KAGVTQTPRYLIKTRGQQVTLSCSPISGHRSVSWYQQTPGQGLQFLFEYFSETQRNKGNFPGRFSGRQFSNSRSEMNVSTLELGDSALYLCASSSLYQGAGYTFGSGTRLTVV.

The gene calls are TRBV7-9 and TRBJ1-5, with a possible D match to TRBD1 (6 bases). Trimming removed 8 bases at V and 5 bases at J, with 13 bases between. The CDR3 loop spans 13 amino acids. Germline loops: CDR1 SEHNR, CDR2 FQNEAQ (reference sequence). CDR3 DNA: TGTGCCAGCTCTCCTGCAGGGGATCAGCCCCAGCATTTT. Translated, it gives CASSPAGDQPQHF.

This clone has just a few counts. The genes are TRBV19 and TRBJ1-5, with D possibly TRBD1 on 5 matching bases. The CDR3 contains 14 residues. The germline V gene has CDR1 LNHDA and CDR2 SQIVND (reference sequence). V was cut by 7 bases and J by 6 bases, with 16 bases left in between. In nucleotides, the CDR3 is TGTGCCAGTAATCAGAGACAGAGGGTTCAGCCCCAGCATTTT. This encodes CASNQRQRVQPQHF.

The J gene is TRBJ1-1, the V gene TRBV7-8, with 7 bases that match TRBD1. Per the germline V gene, CDR1 is SGHVS and CDR2 is FQNEAQ. This CDR3 has 17 residues. Trimming cost V 5 bases and J 0 bases; bases outside gene matches: 12. The CDR3 reads CASSPWRWGQMNTEAFF. The CDR3, as DNA: TGTGCCAGCAGCCCGTGGCGGTGGGGACAGATGAACACTGAAGCTTTCTTT.

The V call is TRBV5-1, the J call TRBJ1-4; 12 bases agree with TRBD1. Germline loops: CDR1 SGHRS, CDR2 YFSETQ. The CDR3 has 18 residues. V was pared by 0 bases and J by 3 bases, with 6 bases of the junction left unmatched. The CDR3 nucleotides read TGCGCCAGCAGCTTGGCTCCGGGACAGGGGGCTTCTAATGAAAAACTGTTTTTT. Amino acids: CASSLAPGQGASNEKLFF.

The rearrangement links TRBV5-1 to TRBJ1-1, with 8 bases identical to TRBD1. The CDR3 runs to 17 residues. Trimming removed 4 bases from V and 5 bases from J; junction bases left unmatched: 16. The germline V gene has CDR1 SGHRS and CDR2 YFSETQ. The CDR3 region has the DNA TGCGCCAGCAGCCCCTTTAGACAAACGGGACAGGTGACTGAAGCTTTCTTT. Its translation is CASSPFRQTGQVTEAFF.

This chain connects TRBV30 to TRBJ2-1, with unresolved D. The CDR3 consists of 13 residues. Germline assignment: CDR1 GTSNPN and CDR2 SVGIG (reference sequence). The V end lost 0 bases, the J end lost 5 bases, and 8 bases lay between the germline ends. CDR3 region: CAWSVAFNNEQFF. The DNA for the CDR3 is TGTGCCTGGAGTGTCGCTTTCAACAATGAGCAGTTCTTC.

This clone was found once. The genes are TRBV30 and TRBJ2-5, with D possibly being TRBD1 or TRBD2 (5 bases each). Germline CDR1 reads GTSNPN; CDR2 reads SVGIG (reference sequence). The CDR3 runs 12 residues. V was trimmed by 5 bases and J by 7 bases, leaving 14 bases between them. CDR3 bases: TGTGCCTGGGGGGTCCCTGGGGGGACCCAGTACTTC. As protein: CAWGVPGGTQYF.

The rearrangement links TRBV28 to TRBJ2-5; D uncertain. The ends were cut back, 6 bases at V and 1 base at J, with 12 bases in the middle. The V gene's germline CDR1 is MDHEN and CDR2 SYDVKM. CDR3 length equals 14 residues. The CDR3 DNA reads TGTGCCAGCAGCCCCCAGACACCCCAAGAGACCCAGTACTTC. Amino acid sequence: CASSPQTPQETQYF.

V and J are TRBV5-1 and TRBJ2-5; 9 positions match TRBD2. The J segment lost 5 bases and the V segment lost 4 bases, leaving 6 bases of the junction unmatched. CDR1 is SGHRS and CDR2 is YFSETQ in the germline V gene. The CDR3 contains 14 residues. The CDR3: CASSLAGGGETQYF. The CDR3 DNA reads as TGCGCCAGCAGCCTGGCGGGAGGGGGTGAGACCCAGTACTTC.

V gene TRBV7-9 combines with J gene TRBJ2-7; 8 bases are a match to TRBD1. The germline CDR1 and CDR2 sequences are SEHNR and FQNEAQ (reference sequence). V lost 5 bases and J lost 5; bases outside the gene matches: 8. The CDR3 has 14 residues. CDR3 in DNA: TGTGCCAGCAGCCTAGGACAGGGACGAGACGAGCAGTACTTC. Translating it yields CASSLGQGRDEQYF.

This clone was observed once. The gene calls are TRBV30 and TRBJ1-3; D remains ambiguous. V was cut by 4 bases and J by 0 bases, with 4 bases left in between. This CDR3 contains 12 residues. Germline V gene data show CDR1 as GTSNPN and CDR2 as SVGIG (reference sequence). The CDR3 DNA sequence: TGTGCCTGGACAGTCTCTGGAAACACCATATATTTT. Protein product: CAWTVSGNTIYF.

V gene TRBV5-6 combines with J gene TRBJ2-7, with 11 bases aligning to TRBD1. V was clipped by 3 bases and J by 4 bases; unmatched bases: 3. The CDR3 runs to 14 residues. CDR1 and CDR2 from the germline V gene are SGHDT and YYEEEE. CDR3 nucleotides: TGTGCCAGCAGCTCGGGACAGGGGGATTACGAGCAGTACTTC. As protein: CASSSGQGDYEQYF.

The chain is built from TRBV5-4 and TRBJ2-7; weak D call: TRBD2 (6 bases). The V end lost 0 bases, the J end lost 3 bases, and 13 bases lay between the germline ends. The V gene's germline CDR1 is SGHNT and CDR2 YYREEE (reference sequence). There are 15 residues in the CDR3. Here the CDR3 reads CASSLGREPFYEQYF. As DNA, the CDR3 is TGTGCCAGCAGCTTGGGACGGGAGCCCTTCTACGAGCAGTACTTC.

The V and J genes are TRBV7-3 and TRBJ1-5; TRBD1 is a possible D gene (5 bases). Germline CDR1 reads SGHTA; CDR2 reads FQGTGA. The CDR3 consists of 16 residues. Trimming cost V 1 base and J 4 bases, with 14 bases left between them. The CDR3 DNA sequence: TGTGCCAGCAGCTTAAAGCAGGCGGGGGATAATCAGCCCCAGCATTTT. Translated: CASSLKQAGDNQPQHF.

This chain joins TRBV5-6 and TRBJ1-3; TRBD1 is a possible D gene (6 bases). V gave up 3 bases and J gave up 0 bases, with 13 bases separating them. The CDR3 covers 16 residues. Germline V CDR1 and CDR2: SGHDT, YYEEEE. The CDR3 is CASSSKTGASGNTIYF. The CDR3, as DNA: TGTGCCAGCAGCTCAAAGACAGGAGCCTCTGGAAACACCATATATTTT.